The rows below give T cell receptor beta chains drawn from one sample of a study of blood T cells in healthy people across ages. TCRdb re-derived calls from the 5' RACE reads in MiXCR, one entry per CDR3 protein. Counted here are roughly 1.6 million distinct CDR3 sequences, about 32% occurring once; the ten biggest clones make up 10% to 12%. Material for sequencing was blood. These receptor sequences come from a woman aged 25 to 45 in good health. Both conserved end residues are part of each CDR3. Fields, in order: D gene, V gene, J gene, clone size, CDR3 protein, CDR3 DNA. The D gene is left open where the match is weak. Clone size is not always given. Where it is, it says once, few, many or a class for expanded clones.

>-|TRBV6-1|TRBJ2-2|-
CASSAAVGTGELFF
TGTGCCAGCAGTGCGGCAGTCGGGACCGGGGAGCTGTTTTTT
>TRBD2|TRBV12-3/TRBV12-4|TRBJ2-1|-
CASSWRTSGNEQFF
TGTGCCAGCAGTTGGAGGACTAGCGGCAATGAGCAGTTCTTC
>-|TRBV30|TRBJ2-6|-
CAWISGANVLTF
TGTGCCTGGATCTCTGGGGCCAACGTCCTGACTTTC
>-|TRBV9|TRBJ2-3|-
CASSVGASTSTDTQYF
TGTGCCAGCAGCGTAGGAGCTAGCACTAGCACAGATACGCAGTATTTT
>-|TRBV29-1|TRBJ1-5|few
CSVSGGAGGPQHF
TGCAGCGTTTCGGGAGGGGCGGGAGGGCCCCAGCATTTT
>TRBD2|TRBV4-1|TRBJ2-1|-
CASTPWLAGVNEQFF
TGCGCCAGCACCCCATGGCTAGCGGGGGTCAATGAGCAGTTCTTC
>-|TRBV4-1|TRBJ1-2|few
CASSQARSQAAGYTF
TGCGCCAGCAGCCAAGCGAGAAGCCAAGCGGCGGGCTACACCTTC
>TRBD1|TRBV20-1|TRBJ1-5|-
CSAFTGVGNQPQHF
TGCAGTGCATTCACAGGGGTAGGCAATCAGCCCCAGCATTTT
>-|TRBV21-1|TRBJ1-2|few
CASSWAWGQGHGYTF
TGTGCCAGCAGCTGGGCATGGGGACAGGGGCATGGCTACACCTTC
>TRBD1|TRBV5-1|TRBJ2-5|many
CASSLGTGGRETQYF
TGTGCCAGCAGCTTGGGGACAGGGGGTAGAGAGACCCAGTACTTC
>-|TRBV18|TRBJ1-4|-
CASSPRGALTNEKLFF
TGTGCCAGCTCACCCAGAGGGGCGCTGACTAATGAAAAACTGTTTTTT
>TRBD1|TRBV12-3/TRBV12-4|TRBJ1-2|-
CASSDGQGDYGYTF
TGCGCCAGCAGCGATGGACAGGGAGACTATGGCTACACCTTC
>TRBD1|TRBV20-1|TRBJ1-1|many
CSATDRGRFTEAFF
TGCAGTGCCACAGACAGGGGTAGGTTCACTGAAGCTTTCTTT
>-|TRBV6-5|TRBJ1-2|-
CASSSVTYGYTF
TGTGCCAGCAGTTCGGTGACATATGGCTACACCTTC
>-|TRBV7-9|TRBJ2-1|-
CASSPVSGASNNEQFF
TGTGCCAGCAGCCCCGTCTCTGGCGCCTCCAACAATGAGCAGTTCTTC
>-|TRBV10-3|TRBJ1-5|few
CAISQGKNSNQPQHF
TGTGCCATCTCCCAAGGGAAAAATAGCAATCAGCCCCAGCATTTT
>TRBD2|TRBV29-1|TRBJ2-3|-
CSVVYPTRRLAEGTDTQYF
TGCAGCGTTGTCTACCCGACCCGGAGACTAGCAGAGGGGACAGATACGCAGTATTTT
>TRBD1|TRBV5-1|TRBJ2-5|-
CASSMGQGVETQYF
TGCGCCAGCAGCATGGGACAGGGAGTTGAGACCCAGTACTTC
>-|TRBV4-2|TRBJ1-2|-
CASSQDSGVGGYTF
TGTGCCAGCAGCCAAGATAGCGGAGTAGGTGGCTACACCTTC
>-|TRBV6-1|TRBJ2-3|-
CASSEAGTPGTDTQYF
TGTGCCAGCAGTGAAGCGGGTACGCCGGGGACAGATACGCAGTATTTT
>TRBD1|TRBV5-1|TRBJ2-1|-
CASSSPGQLNNEQFF
TGCGCCAGCAGCTCTCCGGGACAGCTAAACAATGAGCAGTTCTTC
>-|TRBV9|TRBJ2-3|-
CASSVVVGGDTDTQYF
TGTGCCAGCAGCGTAGTGGTGGGCGGGGACACAGATACGCAGTATTTT
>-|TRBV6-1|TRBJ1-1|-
CASSQGLAANTEAFF
TGTGCCAGCAGTCAAGGGCTTGCCGCCAACACTGAAGCTTTCTTT
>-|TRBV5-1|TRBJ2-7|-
CASSSEGNYEQYF
TGCGCCAGCAGCTCAGAGGGAAACTACGAGCAGTACTTC
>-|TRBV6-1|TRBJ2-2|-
CASSEFPGKTGELFF
TGTGCCAGCAGTGAATTCCCAGGGAAGACCGGGGAGCTGTTTTTT
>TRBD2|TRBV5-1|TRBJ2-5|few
CASSSLAGLQETQYF
TGCGCCAGCAGCTCCCTAGCGGGACTACAAGAGACCCAGTACTTC
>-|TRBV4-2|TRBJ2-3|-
CASSQGGRQDTDTQYF
TGTGCCAGCAGCCAAGGCGGTCGGCAGGACACAGATACGCAGTATTTT
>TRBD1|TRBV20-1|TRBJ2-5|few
CSARDLDRAVETQYF
TGCAGTGCTAGAGATCTGGACAGGGCGGTGGAGACCCAGTACTTC
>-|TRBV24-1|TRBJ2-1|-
CATSDLGETSGDEQFF
TGTGCCACCAGTGATTTGGGGGAGACATCTGGCGATGAGCAGTTCTTC
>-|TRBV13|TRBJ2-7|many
CASSLPGRYEQYF
TGCGCCAGCAGCTTGCCAGGGAGGTACGAGCAGTACTTC
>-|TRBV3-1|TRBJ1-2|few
CASSQSQRQMGGYTF
TGTGCCAGCAGCCAATCTCAGCGGCAGATGGGGGGCTACACCTTC
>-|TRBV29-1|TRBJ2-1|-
CSVWGISSQTSSYNEQFF
TGCAGCGTTTGGGGGATAAGCTCTCAAACGAGCTCCTACAATGAGCAGTTCTTC
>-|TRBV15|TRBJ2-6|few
CATSRVLQVSGANVLTF
TGTGCCACCAGCAGGGTATTACAGGTCTCTGGGGCCAACGTCCTGACTTTC
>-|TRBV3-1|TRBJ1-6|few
CASRRQNSPLHF
TGTGCCAGCAGACGACAGAATTCACCCCTCCACTTT
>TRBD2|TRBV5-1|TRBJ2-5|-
CASSSGLAPSQETQYF
TGCGCCAGCAGCTCAGGACTAGCGCCAAGCCAAGAGACCCAGTACTTC
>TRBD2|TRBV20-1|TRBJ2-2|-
CSAREPGSGVSQELFF
TGCAGTGCTAGAGAACCAGGTAGCGGGGTCTCCCAGGAGCTGTTTTTT
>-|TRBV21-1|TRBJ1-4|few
CASSKRKGQGLLHNEKLFF
TGTGCCAGCAGCAAAAGGAAGGGACAGGGCCTACTACACAATGAAAAACTGTTTTTT
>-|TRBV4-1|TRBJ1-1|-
CASSHRTSNTEAFF
TGCGCCAGCAGCCATCGGACCTCGAACACTGAAGCTTTCTTT
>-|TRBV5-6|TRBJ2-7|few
CASSMGLSEQYF
TGTGCCAGCAGCATGGGACTGTCGGAGCAGTACTTC
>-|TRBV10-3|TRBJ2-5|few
CAISEYGQETQYF
TGTGCCATCAGTGAGTATGGCCAAGAGACCCAGTACTTC
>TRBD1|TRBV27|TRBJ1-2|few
CASRERQGGSYTF
TGTGCCAGCAGGGAACGACAGGGGGGGAGCTACACCTTC
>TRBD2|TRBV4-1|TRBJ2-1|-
CASSQVSAGVFYNEQFF
TGCGCCAGCAGCCAAGTGTCAGCGGGAGTTTTCTACAATGAGCAGTTCTTC
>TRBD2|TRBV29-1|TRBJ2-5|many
CSVTSGRGETQYF
TGCAGCGTTACTAGCGGGAGAGGCGAGACCCAGTACTTC